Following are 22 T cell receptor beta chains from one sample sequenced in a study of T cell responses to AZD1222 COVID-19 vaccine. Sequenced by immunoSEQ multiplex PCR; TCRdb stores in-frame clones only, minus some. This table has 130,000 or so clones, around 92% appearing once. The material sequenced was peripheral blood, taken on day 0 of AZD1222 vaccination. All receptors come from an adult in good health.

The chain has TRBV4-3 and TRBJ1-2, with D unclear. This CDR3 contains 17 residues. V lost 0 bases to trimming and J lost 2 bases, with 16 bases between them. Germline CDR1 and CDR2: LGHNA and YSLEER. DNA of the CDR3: TGCGCCAGCAGCCAAGATCAATGGGCCCCTCTAAACTATGGCTACACCTTC. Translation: CASSQDQWAPLNYGYTF.

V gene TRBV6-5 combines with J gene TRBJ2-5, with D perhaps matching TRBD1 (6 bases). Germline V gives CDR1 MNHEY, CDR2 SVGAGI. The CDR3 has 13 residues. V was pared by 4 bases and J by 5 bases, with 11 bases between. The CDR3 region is CASSSRGEETQYF. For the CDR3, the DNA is TGTGCCAGCAGTTCCAGGGGAGAGGAGACCCAGTACTTC.

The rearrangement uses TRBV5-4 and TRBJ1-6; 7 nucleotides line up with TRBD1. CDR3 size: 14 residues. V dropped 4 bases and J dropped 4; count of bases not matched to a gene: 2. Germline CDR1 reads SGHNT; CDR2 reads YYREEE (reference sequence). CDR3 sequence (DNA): TGTGCCAGCAGCCGGGACAGATATAATTCACCCCTCCACTTT. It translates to CASSRDRYNSPLHF.

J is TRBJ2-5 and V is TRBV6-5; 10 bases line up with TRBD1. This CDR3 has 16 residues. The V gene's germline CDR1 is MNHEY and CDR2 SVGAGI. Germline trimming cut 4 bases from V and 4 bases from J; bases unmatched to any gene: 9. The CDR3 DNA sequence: TGTGCCAGCAGTTCACCGGGACAGGGGATTCGAGAGACCCAGTACTTC. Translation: CASSSPGQGIRETQYF.

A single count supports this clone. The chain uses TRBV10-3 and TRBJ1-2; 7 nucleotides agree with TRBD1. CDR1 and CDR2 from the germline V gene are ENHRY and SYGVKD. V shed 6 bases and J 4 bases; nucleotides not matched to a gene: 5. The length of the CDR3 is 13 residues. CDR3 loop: CAISDGQAYGYTF. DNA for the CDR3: TGTGCCATCAGCGATGGACAGGCCTATGGCTACACCTTC.

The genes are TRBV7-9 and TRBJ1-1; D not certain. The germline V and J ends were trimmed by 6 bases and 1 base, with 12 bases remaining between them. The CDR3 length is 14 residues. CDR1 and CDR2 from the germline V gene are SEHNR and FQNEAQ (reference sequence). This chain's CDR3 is CASRGGHSNTEAFF. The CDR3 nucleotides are TGTGCCAGCAGGGGAGGGCATTCGAACACTGAAGCTTTCTTT.

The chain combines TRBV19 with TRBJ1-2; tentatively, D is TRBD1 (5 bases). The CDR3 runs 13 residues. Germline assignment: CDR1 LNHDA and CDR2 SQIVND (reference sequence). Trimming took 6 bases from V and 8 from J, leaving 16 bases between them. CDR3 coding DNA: TGTGCCAGTAGCCCCCGGGGCGGGGACGGCTACACCTTC. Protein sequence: CASSPRGGDGYTF.

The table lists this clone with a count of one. The CDR3 bases are TGTGCCAGCAACAGAGACGAGCAGTACTTC. This sequence encodes CASNRDEQYF. This chain uses TRBV6-5 with TRBJ2-7; D unclear. The CDR3 is 10 residues long. Trimming stripped 7 bases from V and 5 bases from J, with 6 bases between. Germline CDR1 MNHEY, CDR2 SVGAGI.

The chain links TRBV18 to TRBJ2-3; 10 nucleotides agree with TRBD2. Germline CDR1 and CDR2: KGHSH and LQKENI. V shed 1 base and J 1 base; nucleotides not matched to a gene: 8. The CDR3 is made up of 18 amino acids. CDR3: CASSPQRSSGGGTDTQYF. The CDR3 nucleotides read TGTGCCAGCTCACCACAAAGGTCTAGCGGGGGAGGCACAGATACGCAGTATTTT.

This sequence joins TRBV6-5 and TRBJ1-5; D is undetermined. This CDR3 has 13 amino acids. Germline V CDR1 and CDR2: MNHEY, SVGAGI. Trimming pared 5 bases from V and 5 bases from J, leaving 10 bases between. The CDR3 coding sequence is TGTGCCAGCAGTCCCGACACTTATCAGCCCCAGCATTTT. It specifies CASSPDTYQPQHF.

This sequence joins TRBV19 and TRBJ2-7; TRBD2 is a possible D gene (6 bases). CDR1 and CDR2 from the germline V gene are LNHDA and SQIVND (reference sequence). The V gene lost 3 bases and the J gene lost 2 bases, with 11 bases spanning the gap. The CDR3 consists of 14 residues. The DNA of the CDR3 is TGTGCCAGTAGTATCGGGGGAACCGCCTACGAGCAGTACTTC. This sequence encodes CASSIGGTAYEQYF.

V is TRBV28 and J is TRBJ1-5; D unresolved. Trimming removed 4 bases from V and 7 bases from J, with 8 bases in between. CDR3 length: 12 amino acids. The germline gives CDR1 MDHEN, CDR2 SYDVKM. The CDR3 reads CASSYGQQPQHF. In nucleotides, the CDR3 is TGTGCCAGCAGTTACGGGCAGCAGCCCCAGCATTTT.

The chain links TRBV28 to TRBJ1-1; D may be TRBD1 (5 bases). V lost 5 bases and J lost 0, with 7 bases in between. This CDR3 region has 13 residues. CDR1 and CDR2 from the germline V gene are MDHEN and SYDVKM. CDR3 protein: CASSPGLNTEAFF. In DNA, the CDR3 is TGTGCCAGCAGTCCGGGACTGAACACTGAAGCTTTCTTT.

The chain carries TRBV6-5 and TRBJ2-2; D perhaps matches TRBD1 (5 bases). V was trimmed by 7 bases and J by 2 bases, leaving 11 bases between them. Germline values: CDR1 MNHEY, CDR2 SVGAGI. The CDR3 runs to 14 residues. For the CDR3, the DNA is TGTGCCAGCAAGAAGGGGCATAACACCGGGGAGCTGTTTTTT. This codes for CASKKGHNTGELFF.

The CDR3, as DNA: TGTGCCAGCAGCCCGCGGACAGGCGGCACCGGGGAGCTGTTTTTT. Translating gives CASSPRTGGTGELFF. The rearrangement joins TRBV7-6 to TRBJ2-2, with 7 bases identical to TRBD1. Germline loops: CDR1 SGHVS, CDR2 FNYEAQ. The CDR3 sequence is 15 residues long. V gave up 5 bases and J gave up 4 bases; unmatched junction bases: 7.

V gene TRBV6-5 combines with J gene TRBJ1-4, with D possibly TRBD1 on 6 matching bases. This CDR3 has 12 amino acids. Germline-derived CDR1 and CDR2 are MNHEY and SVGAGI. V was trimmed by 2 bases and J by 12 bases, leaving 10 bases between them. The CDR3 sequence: CASSYRRGELFF. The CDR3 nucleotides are TGTGCCAGCAGTTACAGGAGGGGGGAACTGTTTTTT.

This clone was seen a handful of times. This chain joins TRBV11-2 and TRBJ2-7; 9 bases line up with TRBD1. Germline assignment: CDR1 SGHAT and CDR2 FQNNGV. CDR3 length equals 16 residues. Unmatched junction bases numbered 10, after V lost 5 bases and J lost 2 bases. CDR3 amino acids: CASSHAGQGNAYEQYF. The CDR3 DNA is TGTGCCAGCAGCCACGCGGGACAGGGAAATGCCTACGAGCAGTACTTC.

This CDR3 is CASSPNRMRRSTTQYF. The CDR3 nucleotides are TGTGCCAGCTCACCGAACCGGATGAGGCGGTCAACTACGCAGTATTTT. This chain connects TRBV18 to TRBJ2-3; D gene uncertain. Trimming took 3 bases from V and 8 from J, leaving 21 bases between them. The length of the CDR3 is 16 residues. Germline V gene data show CDR1 as KGHSH and CDR2 as LQKENI.

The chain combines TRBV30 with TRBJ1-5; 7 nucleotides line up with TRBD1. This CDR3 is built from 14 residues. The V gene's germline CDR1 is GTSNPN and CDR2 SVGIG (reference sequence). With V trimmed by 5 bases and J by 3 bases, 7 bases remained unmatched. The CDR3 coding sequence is TGTGCCTGGCAGACAGGGAATGTCAATCAGCCCCAGCATTTT. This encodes CAWQTGNVNQPQHF.

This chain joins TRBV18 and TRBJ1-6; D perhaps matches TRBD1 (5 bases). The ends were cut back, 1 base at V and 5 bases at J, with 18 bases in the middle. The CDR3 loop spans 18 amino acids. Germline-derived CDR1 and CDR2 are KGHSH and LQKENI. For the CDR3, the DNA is TGTGCCAGCTCACCACTGGGGGTTCAGACAATAAATAATTCACCCCTCCACTTT. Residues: CASSPLGVQTINNSPLHF.

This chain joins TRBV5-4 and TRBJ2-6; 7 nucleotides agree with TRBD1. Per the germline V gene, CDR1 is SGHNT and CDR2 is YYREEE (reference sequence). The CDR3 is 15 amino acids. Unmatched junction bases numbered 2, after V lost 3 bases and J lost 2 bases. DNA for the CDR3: TGTGCCAGCAGCTCACAGGGGACTGGGGCCAACGTCCTGACTTTC. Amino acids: CASSSQGTGANVLTF.

The CDR3 spells CASSELAGVPNEQFF. The CDR3 coding sequence is TGTGCCAGCAGTGAACTGGCGGGGGTACCCAATGAGCAGTTCTTC. The rearrangement uses TRBV6-1 and TRBJ2-1; 7 nucleotides agree with TRBD2. Trimming removed 2 bases from V and 6 bases from J; junction bases left unmatched: 7. The CDR3 totals 15 residues. Germline V gene lookup returns CDR1 MNHNS and CDR2 SASEGT.